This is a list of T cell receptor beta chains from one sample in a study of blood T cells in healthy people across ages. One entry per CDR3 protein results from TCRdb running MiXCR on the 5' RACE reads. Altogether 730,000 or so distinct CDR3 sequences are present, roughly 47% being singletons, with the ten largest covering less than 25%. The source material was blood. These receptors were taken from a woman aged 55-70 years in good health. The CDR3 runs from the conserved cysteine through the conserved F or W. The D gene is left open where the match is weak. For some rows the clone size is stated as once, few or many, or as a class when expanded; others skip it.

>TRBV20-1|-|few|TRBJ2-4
TGCAGTGCTAGTGACTTCGGGGGTGAGCGAAACATTCAGTACTTC
CSASDFGGERNIQYF
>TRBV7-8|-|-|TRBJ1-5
TGTGCCAGCAGCTTTAGCAGTGCGCGGATCAATCAGCCCCAGCATTTT
CASSFSSARINQPQHF
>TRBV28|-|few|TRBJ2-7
TGTGCCAGCACCCAGGGGTTCTACGAGCAGTACTTC
CASTQGFYEQYF
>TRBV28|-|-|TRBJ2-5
TGTGCCAGCAGTTTATCCTTGGGGGAACCGTACTTC
CASSLSLGEPYF
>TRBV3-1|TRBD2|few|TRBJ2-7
TGTGCCAGCAGCCAAGATAAGGGGCTAGCGGGGCTTGCTATCGAGCAGTACTTC
CASSQDKGLAGLAIEQYF
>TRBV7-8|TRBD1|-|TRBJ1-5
TGTGCCAGCAGCTTAGGCCAGACAGGGGATCAGCCCCAGCATTTT
CASSLGQTGDQPQHF
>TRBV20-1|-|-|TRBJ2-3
TGCAGTGCTAGATCCGGACCAGACCTCACAGATACGCAGTATTTT
CSARSGPDLTDTQYF
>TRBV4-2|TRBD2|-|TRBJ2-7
TGTGCCAGCAGCCAGGGACTAGCGGACCCCTACGAGCAGTACTTC
CASSQGLADPYEQYF
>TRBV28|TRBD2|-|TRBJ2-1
TGTGCCAGCAGTGCGACTAGCGGGCCGTCCTACAATGAGCAGTTCTTC
CASSATSGPSYNEQFF
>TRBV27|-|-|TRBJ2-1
TGTGCCAGCATCGGGGGCTGGCCTAGCGGAGAATACAATGAGCAGTTCTTC
CASIGGWPSGEYNEQFF
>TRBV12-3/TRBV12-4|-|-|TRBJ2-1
TGTGCCAGCAGTCCCCGAGGGAGCCGGCAGTTCTTC
CASSPRGSRQFF
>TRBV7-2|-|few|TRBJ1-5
TGTGCCAGCAGCTTAACTAGGGTAGGGCCCCAGCATTTT
CASSLTRVGPQHF
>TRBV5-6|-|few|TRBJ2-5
TGTGCCAGCAGCTTGGGGGGGGACCAAGAGACCCAGTACTTC
CASSLGGDQETQYF
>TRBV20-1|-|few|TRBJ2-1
TGCAGTGCTCCTGACAATTACAATGAGCAGTTCTTC
CSAPDNYNEQFF
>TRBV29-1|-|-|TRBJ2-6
TGCAGCGTCCCGCGGGACAGCTCTGGGGCCAACGTCCTGACTTTC
CSVPRDSSGANVLTF
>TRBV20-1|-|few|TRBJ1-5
TGCAGTGCTCTGGAACTCAATCAGCCCCAGCATTTT
CSALELNQPQHF
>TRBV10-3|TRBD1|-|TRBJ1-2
TGTGCCATCAGTGATGCAGGGGGTAACTATGGCTACACCTTC
CAISDAGGNYGYTF
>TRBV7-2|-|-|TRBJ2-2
TGTGCCAGCAGCGAGCGACCTGACACCGGGGAGCTGTTTTTT
CASSERPDTGELFF
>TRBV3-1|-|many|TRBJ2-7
TGTGCCAGCAGTGACCGACCCACTAGTGCCGACGAGCAGTACTTC
CASSDRPTSADEQYF
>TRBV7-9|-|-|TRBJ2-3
TGTGCCAGCGGCTTGGGCTGGAGCACAGATACGCAGTATTTT
CASGLGWSTDTQYF
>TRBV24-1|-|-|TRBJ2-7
TGTGCCACCGGCAAAGAGGCGGGGGAGCAGTACTTC
CATGKEAGEQYF
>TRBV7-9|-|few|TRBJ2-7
TGTGCCAGCAGCACCCCCGGGACTTCCTACGAGCAGTACTTC
CASSTPGTSYEQYF
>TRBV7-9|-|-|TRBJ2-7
TGTGCCAGCAGCCCCGCCAGCGAGCAGTACTTC
CASSPASEQYF
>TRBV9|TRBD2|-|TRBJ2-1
TGTGCCAGCAGCGCTAGCGGGACCTCCTACAATGAGCAGTTCTTC
CASSASGTSYNEQFF
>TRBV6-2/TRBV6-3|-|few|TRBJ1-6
TGTGCCAGCAGTTATCTTCAGGGGAAGACCCTCCACTTT
CASSYLQGKTLHF
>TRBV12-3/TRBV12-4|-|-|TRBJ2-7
TGTGCCAGCAGTCTCCCCCTCGGAGACACTTACTCCTACGAGCAGTACTTC
CASSLPLGDTYSYEQYF
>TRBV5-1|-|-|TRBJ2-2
TGCGCCACCACATTTTCTAGCTACACCGGGGAGCTGTTTTTT
CATTFSSYTGELFF
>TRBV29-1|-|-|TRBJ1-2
TGCAGCGTTTCGGGACGGCTTAACTATGGCTACACCTTC
CSVSGRLNYGYTF
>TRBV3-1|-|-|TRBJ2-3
TGTGCCAGCAGCCACGGGAGTAGTACAGATACGCAGTATTTT
CASSHGSSTDTQYF
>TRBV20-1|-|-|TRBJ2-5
TGCAGTGCTAGCTACAGGCAAGGGACCCAGTACTTC
CSASYRQGTQYF
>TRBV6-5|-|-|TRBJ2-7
TGTGCCAGCAGCCGCCGGGCGGTAATCGAGCAGTACTTC
CASSRRAVIEQYF
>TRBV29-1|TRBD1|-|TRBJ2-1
TGCAGCGTCAAGGGACAGGAAAATAATGAGCAGTTCTTC
CSVKGQENNEQFF
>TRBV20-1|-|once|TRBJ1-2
TGCAGTGCTAGAGATAACCCCGAGTCTAGGGGCTACACCTTC
CSARDNPESRGYTF
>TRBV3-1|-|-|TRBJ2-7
TGTGCCAGCAGCCTCTCCCAAGGTCATTCTCAGTACTTC
CASSLSQGHSQYF
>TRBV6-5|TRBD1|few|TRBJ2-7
TGTGCCAGCACGGTAGTACAGGGGTCGTACGAGCAGTACTTC
CASTVVQGSYEQYF
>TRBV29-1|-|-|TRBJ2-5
TGCAGCGTGATGGGGACATTTCAGACCCAGTACTTC
CSVMGTFQTQYF
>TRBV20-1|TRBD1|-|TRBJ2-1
TGCAGTGCTAGCGGGACAGGGTATGAGCAGTTCTTC
CSASGTGYEQFF
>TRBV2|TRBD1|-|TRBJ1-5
TGTGCCAGCAGTGCTCAAGGACAGGGCCAGCCCCAGCATTTT
CASSAQGQGQPQHF
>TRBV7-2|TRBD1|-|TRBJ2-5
TGTGCCAGCAGCTTAGCATGGGGACAGGGTTGGGAGACCCAGTACTTC
CASSLAWGQGWETQYF
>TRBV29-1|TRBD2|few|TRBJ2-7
TGCAGCGTTGAGGGCGGGACTAAATCTTACGAGCAGTACTTC
CSVEGGTKSYEQYF
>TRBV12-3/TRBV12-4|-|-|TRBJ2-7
TGTGCCGGCAGTTTTAATAGCGACGAGCAGTACTTC
CAGSFNSDEQYF
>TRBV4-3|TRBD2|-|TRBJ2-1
TGCGCCAGCAGCCAAGATCGGGGGACTATATACGGTGAGCAGTTCTTC
CASSQDRGTIYGEQFF